Listed below are T cell receptor beta chains from one sample, sequenced in a study of cytomegalovirus exposure and HLA in healthy donors. Profiling relied on immunoSEQ multiplex PCR, and the TCRdb table lists in-frame clones only, not all of them. The sample data list about 160,000 clones. The material sequenced was PBMCs. The receptors come from a woman in her fifties or sixties in good health and CMV-seronegative. CDR3s include the opening cysteine and the closing phenylalanine or tryptophan. Fields, in order: J gene, D gene, V gene, CDR3 DNA, CDR3 protein. D genes are given only for firm matches.

J gene: TRBJ2-7
D gene: TRBD2
V gene: TRBV28
CDR3 DNA: TGTGCCATCTCTCGGGGTGGGGGGGACGAGCAGTACTTC
CDR3 protein: CAISRGGGDEQYF

J gene: TRBJ2-7
D gene: TRBD2
V gene: TRBV5-4
CDR3 DNA: TGTGCCAGCAGCTGGGGGACTAGCGGGGGCTACGAGCAGTACTTC
CDR3 protein: CASSWGTSGGYEQYF

J gene: TRBJ2-1
D gene: TRBD2
V gene: TRBV28
CDR3 DNA: TGTGCCATCTCGGAAGCGGGAGGCCTCTACAATGAGCAGTTCTTC
CDR3 protein: CAISEAGGLYNEQFF

J gene: TRBJ1-2
D gene: .
V gene: TRBV29-1
CDR3 DNA: TGCAGCGTCCAATTGACAGGAAGAAACTATGGCTACACCTTC
CDR3 protein: CSVQLTGRNYGYTF

J gene: TRBJ1-2
D gene: TRBD1
V gene: TRBV27
CDR3 DNA: TGTGCCAGCAGCCTTGGGGTACAGGGGGCTGGCTACACCTTC
CDR3 protein: CASSLGVQGAGYTF

J gene: TRBJ1-1
D gene: .
V gene: TRBV6-1
CDR3 DNA: TGTGCCAGCAGTTCCCAGGGAAACACTGAAGCTTTCTTT
CDR3 protein: CASSSQGNTEAFF

J gene: TRBJ2-7
D gene: .
V gene: TRBV19
CDR3 DNA: TGTGCCAGTAGTATAGTGAGTCGAGCCGGGGTCGAGCAGTACTTC
CDR3 protein: CASSIVSRAGVEQYF

J gene: TRBJ1-3
D gene: .
V gene: TRBV28
CDR3 DNA: TGTGCCAGCAGTTTGGAGTTGGCAGGGGGAAACACCATATATTTT
CDR3 protein: CASSLELAGGNTIYF

J gene: TRBJ1-4
D gene: .
V gene: TRBV7-3
CDR3 DNA: TGTGCCAGCAGCGAAAACCCAGGGAATAATGAAAAACTGTTTTTT
CDR3 protein: CASSENPGNNEKLFF

J gene: TRBJ1-4
D gene: .
V gene: TRBV7-9
CDR3 DNA: TGTGCCAGCAGCTCGAGACAGACTAATGAAAAACTGTTTTTT
CDR3 protein: CASSSRQTNEKLFF

J gene: TRBJ2-1
D gene: .
V gene: TRBV27
CDR3 DNA: TGTGCCAGCAGTTTCCGGGACAAAGGTGGAACTTACAATGAGCAGTTCTTC
CDR3 protein: CASSFRDKGGTYNEQFF

J gene: TRBJ2-7
D gene: .
V gene: TRBV27
CDR3 DNA: TGTGCCAGCAGTTTAGGGGGCCGGGGTTTGGGTTACTACGAGCAGTACTTC
CDR3 protein: CASSLGGRGLGYYEQYF